This T cell receptor beta chain came from a study of control samples from healthy donors and cancer patients. TCRdb's copy holds only in-frame clones and misses some; the assay was immunoSEQ multiplex PCR. The sample lists approximately 94,000 clones, roughly 83% seen once, with under 50% in the top ten. V gave up 5 bases and J gave up 0 bases, with 8 bases separating them. The CDR3 sequence is 14 residues long. The germline V gene has CDR1 LNHDA and CDR2 SQIVND (reference sequence). This clonotype was sampled from a man in his 70s with lung cancer. Sequencing input: PBMCs. J is TRBJ1-3 and V is TRBV19, with TRBD1 as a possible D gene (5 bases). CDR3: CASSEGLSGNTIYF. In DNA form, the CDR3 reads TGTGCCAGTAGTGAGGGGCTCTCTGGAAACACCATATATTTT.